The T cell receptor beta chain under discussion was sequenced for a study of T-cell memory formation after mild COVID-19. Study details: Most TCR clusters belonged to a single donor.

The CDR3 is 16 amino acids. J was trimmed by 9 bases and V by 5 bases; bases with no gene match: 11. Germline-derived CDR1 and CDR2 are SEHNR and FQNEAQ (reference sequence). Study results and caveats: Memory from before infection featured some responding clones, which suggests cross-reactive memory joined. Largely, contracting CD4+ clones fell within CM and EM, and contracting CD8+ clones within EMRA.

Concerning this clonotype itself: No antigen is known for it.

After 5'RACE with constant-segment primers, TCR alpha and TCR beta cDNA libraries carrying sample barcodes and UMIs were obtained. TCRdb re-called the 5' RACE reads through MiXCR, storing one row per CDR3 protein. The sample has 500,000 to 650,000 distinct CDR3 sequences, roughly a fifth seen once; the top ten hold approximately 8%. Sequencing input: PBMCs or a T cell subset sorted from them (not recorded which). The clonotype was recovered from an adult woman who had mild COVID-19 (a few samples of this study predate the infection). Cell type and time point are not known. The chain is built from TRBV7-9 and TRBJ2-1, with TRBD2 identical over 12 bases. The CDR3 DNA reads as TGTGCCAGCAGCCAGACTAGCGGGAGATTAAAAATTGAGCAGTTCTTC. This sequence encodes CASSQTSGRLKIEQFF.